This T cell receptor (beta chain) was recovered during a study of cytomegalovirus exposure and HLA in healthy donors. Findings of the study overall: The classifier, whose performance was assessed in both the original and validation cohorts, reportedly diagnosed cytomegalovirus status with high specificity and sensitivity.

The PCR used 60 Vbeta and 13 Jbeta primers. Sequenced by immunoSEQ multiplex PCR; TCRdb stores in-frame clones only, minus some. Among around 70,000 clones listed, less than 70% were seen once. As for this clone: Antigen: not known. A junction end diverges from the germline sequence, so it may reflect a read error.

Germline-derived CDR1 and CDR2 are SGHRS and YFSETQ. The CDR3 is 17 amino acids. This clonotype was sampled from a man in his thirties or forties in good health and CMV-seronegative. The chain joins TRBV5-1 to TRBJ1-6; TRBD1 agrees at 7 bases. The source material was PBMCs. CDR3 sequence reads: CASTLGDSNRYYSPLHF. DNA for the CDR3: TGCGCCAGCACCTTGGGGGACAGCAACCGATATTATTCACCCCTCCACTTT. Combining the CDR3 with reference TRBV5-1 and TRBJ1-6 gives the whole variable domain KAGVTQTPRYLIKTRGQQVTLSCSPISGHRSVSWYQQTPGQGLQFLFEYFSETQRNKGNFPGRFSGRQFSNSRSEMNVSTLELGDSALYLCASTLGDSNRYYSPLHFGNGTRLTVT.